This T cell receptor beta chain was retrieved from a study of blood T cell repertoires in COVID-19. The overall study: The United States, Italy and Spain provided the acute and convalescent COVID-19 samples. T cells, B-cell-depleted T cells, or PBMCs supplied cDNA or gDNA.

The V end was cut by 0 bases, the J end by 1 base, with 7 bases between. Germline loops: CDR1 ENHRY, CDR2 SYGVKD. The length of the CDR3 is 15 residues. As originally analysed: Reference gene primer amplification in the assay estimated nucleated cell counts. Sequenced by immunoSEQ multiplex PCR; TCRdb stores in-frame clones only, minus some. V and J calls and clone size are given by that table; D and trimming were obtained from the DNA. The sample holds roughly 30,000 clones; over 85% are singletons and the top ten take under 6.5%. Material: peripheral blood. The clonotype comes from a human donor in a cohort sampled during active COVID-19. The chain uses TRBV10-3 and TRBJ1-3; D is unresolved. CDR3 coding DNA: TGTGCCATCAGTGAGTCTCAGCGGTCTGGAAACACCATATATTTT. Amino acids: CAISESQRSGNTIYF.